The source of this TCR beta chain is a study of CD8 T cells in Susac syndrome. Sequencing of TCR beta covered CD8+ and CD4+ T cells obtained from blood. Random hexamers were used to reverse transcribe roughly 0.45 to 1 ug of RNA. The authors amplified TCR beta CDR3 across 54 Vbeta and 13 Jbeta using immunoSEQ multiplex PCR. Via MiXCR, TCRdb re-called the immunoSEQ multiplex PCR reads, giving one row per CDR3 protein. The sample includes some 240,000 distinct CDR3 sequences, 95% to 97% of them seen just once. The germline gives CDR1 MNHEY, CDR2 SVGAGI. The CDR3 loop spans 11 amino acids. V lost 4 bases and J 12 bases, leaving 10 bases between the germline ends.

Sequenced material: CD4+ T cells from PBMCs. This receptor was obtained from a human donor with Susac syndrome. The chain employs TRBV6-5 and TRBJ1-5, with D unclear. The CDR3 region is CASSSGRDQHF. For the CDR3, the DNA is TGTGCCAGCAGTTCAGGCCGGGACCAGCATTTT.